This T cell receptor (beta chain) was identified in a study of Ad26.COV2.S vaccination and SARS-CoV-2 variants. Germline lookup yields CDR1 SQVTM and CDR2 ANQGSEA. V gave up 4 bases and J gave up 0 bases, with 13 bases separating them. The CDR3 covers 15 residues. Treatment reported: 15 to 20 received Ad26.COV2.S at low or high dose, single or two shots; about five received placebo; per-sample allocation not given. Vaccine and placebo recipients were sampled on day 63 after the first injection. Generated by immunoSEQ multiplex PCR, the TCRdb table keeps only in-frame clones and is missing some. The sample consists of about 440,000 clones, about 90% of them appearing once.

The rearrangement uses TRBV29-1 and TRBJ1-3, with a tentative D call TRBD1 (6 bases). The clonotype comes from a person between 18 and 60 years old who received the Ad26.COV2.S COVID-19 vaccine or a placebo. The source material was peripheral blood, sampled in a trial of Ad26.COV2.S vaccine versus placebo. CDR3 coding DNA: TGCAGCGTTGTACCCCGACAGGCCTCTGGAAACACCATATATTTT. Translated, it gives CSVVPRQASGNTIYF.